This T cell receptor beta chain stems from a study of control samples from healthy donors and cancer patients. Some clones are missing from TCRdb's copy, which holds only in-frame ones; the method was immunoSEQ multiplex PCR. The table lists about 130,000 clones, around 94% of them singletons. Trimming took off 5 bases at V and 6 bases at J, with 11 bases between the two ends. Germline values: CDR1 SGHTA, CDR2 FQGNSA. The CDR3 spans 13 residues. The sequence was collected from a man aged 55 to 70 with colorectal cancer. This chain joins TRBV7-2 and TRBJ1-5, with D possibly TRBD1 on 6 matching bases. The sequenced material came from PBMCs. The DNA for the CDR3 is TGTGCCAGCAGCCTGCAGGGGCGTCAGCCCCAGCATTTT. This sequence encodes CASSLQGRQPQHF.